The 26 T cell receptor beta chains reported below all come from one sample, sequenced in a study of PD-L1 blockade in urothelial cancer. Data came from immunoSEQ multiplex PCR; TCRdb stores just in-frame clones and leaves some out. The profile shows some 41,000 clones, approximately 90% of them singletons. The sequenced sample was PBMCs, obtained around atezolizumab (anti-PD-L1) treatment. The source is a man older than 75 with urothelial cancer.

J is TRBJ2-5 and V is TRBV30; maybe TRBD1 (8 bases). V was trimmed by 3 bases and J by 5 bases, leaving 13 bases between them. The CDR3 is 13 amino acids. Germline CDR1 and CDR2: GTSNPN and SVGIG (reference sequence). The chain's CDR3 is CAWRQGGGETQYF. CDR3 sequence (DNA): TGTGCCTGGAGACAGGGGGGAGGGGAGACCCAGTACTTC.

In its sample, this clone was seen once. The gene calls are TRBV7-9 and TRBJ2-5, with 9 positions matching TRBD2. The CDR3 consists of 15 residues. V lost 5 bases to trimming and J lost 2 bases; unmatched junction nucleotides: 6. Germline CDR1 and CDR2: SEHNR and FQNEAQ (reference sequence). For the CDR3, the DNA is TGTGCCAGCAGCCCTGGGACTAGCATGCAAGAGACCCAGTACTTC. Translated: CASSPGTSMQETQYF.

This sequence joins TRBV10-1 and TRBJ2-5; D possibly corresponds to TRBD1 (6 bases). Germline CDR1 WNHNN, CDR2 SYGVQD (reference sequence). V was shortened by 0 bases and J by 1 base, with 6 bases between the two germline ends. The CDR3 has 14 residues. The CDR3, as DNA: TGCGCCAGCAGTGAGTCACAGGGCCAAGAGACCCAGTACTTC. The encoded protein is CASSESQGQETQYF.

This clone ranks as medium-sized (0.01 to 0.1%). The chain joins TRBV5-6 to TRBJ1-5, with no clear D. Germline values: CDR1 SGHDT, CDR2 YYEEEE. The CDR3 covers 15 residues. Trimming shortened V by 1 base and J by 0 bases, and 8 bases separated the two germline ends. CDR3 in DNA: TGTGCCAGCAGCTTGCACAGCTATAGCAATCAGCCCCAGCATTTT. It encodes CASSLHSYSNQPQHF.

The chain employs TRBV2 and TRBJ1-5; 11 positions match TRBD1. The CDR3 covers 16 residues. Germline CDR1 reads SNHLY; CDR2 reads FYNNEI. Losses at the gene ends were 6 bases for V and 3 bases for J; bases not matched to a gene: 7. The CDR3 reads CASRGDRGIFNQPQHF. Here the CDR3 DNA reads TGTGCCAGCAGGGGGGACAGGGGGATTTTCAATCAGCCCCAGCATTTT.

This chain uses TRBV6-5 with TRBJ2-7, with 9 bases matching TRBD1. Trimming cost V 5 bases and J 5 bases; bases outside gene matches: 7. Germline CDR1 MNHEY, CDR2 SVGAGI. The length of the CDR3 is 14 residues. In DNA, the CDR3 is TGTGCCAGCAGTCGGCCGGGACAGGGCCACGAGCAGTACTTC. Translated: CASSRPGQGHEQYF.

The rearrangement links TRBV6-5 to TRBJ2-7; 10 bases fit TRBD1. Per germline, CDR1 MNHEY and CDR2 SVGAGI. Trimming at V came to 5 bases and at J to 4 bases, leaving 8 bases not matched to a gene. The CDR3 runs 15 residues. CDR3 protein: CASSTGGTGAYEQYF. CDR3 coding DNA: TGTGCCAGCAGTACCGGGGGGACAGGGGCGTACGAGCAGTACTTC.

The rearrangement links TRBV28 to TRBJ1-1; 8 bases line up with TRBD1. The CDR3 loop spans 14 amino acids. J gave up 8 bases and V 3 bases, and 8 bases lay outside the gene matches. Per the germline V gene, CDR1 is MDHEN and CDR2 is SYDVKM. The CDR3 DNA follows: TGTGCCAGCAGTTTCGCAGGGGGCACCCTGGAAGCTTTCTTT. Translating gives CASSFAGGTLEAFF. Combining the CDR3 with reference TRBV28 and TRBJ1-1 gives the whole variable domain DVKVTQSSRYLVKRTGEKVFLECVQDMDHENMFWYRQDPGLGLRLIYFSYDVKMKEKGDIPEGYSVSREKKERFSLILESASTNQTSMYLCASSFAGGTLEAFFGQGTRLTVV.

The chain uses TRBV6-5 and TRBJ2-7, with TRBD2 identical over 8 bases. The V and J ends lost 6 bases and 2 bases, in that order; junction bases with no gene match: 3. This CDR3 has 13 amino acids. The germline V gene has CDR1 MNHEY and CDR2 SVGAGI. The CDR3 coding sequence is TGTGCCAGCAGCAGCGGGGGACCCTACGAGCAGTACTTC. Translation gives CASSSGGPYEQYF.

The chain employs TRBV19 and TRBJ2-1; 9 nucleotides line up with TRBD2. V was clipped by 10 bases and J by 0 bases; unmatched bases: 13. This CDR3 comprises 17 residues. Germline V gene lookup returns CDR1 LNHDA and CDR2 SQIVND (reference sequence). The CDR3 nucleotides are TGTGCCACCTCACAGGCTAGCGGGGACAACTCCTACAATGAGCAGTTCTTC. It encodes CATSQASGDNSYNEQFF.

The J gene is TRBJ2-3, the V gene TRBV5-6; TRBD2 matches 7 bases. Losses at the gene ends were 4 bases for V and 0 bases for J; bases not matched to a gene: 14. Germline V lookup: CDR1 SGHDT, CDR2 YYEEEE. The CDR3 consists of 18 residues. This CDR3 reads CASSGRRSGASSTDTQYF. The CDR3 nucleotides read TGTGCCAGCAGCGGACGGAGGAGCGGGGCCTCTAGCACAGATACGCAGTATTTT.

This clone was counted a single time. V and J are TRBV18 and TRBJ2-5; 11 bases agree with TRBD1. The CDR3 totals 14 residues. Trimming took 4 bases from V and 5 from J; bases not matched to a gene: 3. CDR1 KGHSH and CDR2 LQKENI come from the germline V gene. CDR3 coding DNA: TGTGCCAGCTCACAAGGGACAGGGGGTGAGACCCAGTACTTC. It encodes CASSQGTGGETQYF.

The rearrangement uses TRBV5-6 and TRBJ1-3; TRBD1 matches at 8 bases. This CDR3 has 17 amino acids. After removal of 0 bases from V and 2 bases from J, the junction contained 7 bases not matched to a gene. Germline V CDR1 and CDR2: SGHDT, YYEEEE. CDR3 sequence reads: CASSLVTGVTPGNTIYF. CDR3 nucleotides: TGTGCCAGCAGCTTGGTGACAGGGGTAACCCCTGGAAACACCATATATTTT.

This rearrangement joins TRBV14 to TRBJ1-1; maybe TRBD1 (6 bases). Per germline, CDR1 SGHDN and CDR2 FVKESK. This CDR3 has 12 residues. V was pared by 6 bases and J by 11 bases, with 16 bases between. The CDR3: CASSPGPQGAFF. The CDR3 bases are TGTGCCAGCAGTCCCGGGCCTCAGGGGGCTTTCTTT.

This clone was counted a few times. V and J are TRBV7-2 and TRBJ2-1; 13 bases are a match to TRBD2. This CDR3 has 16 residues. Germline assignment: CDR1 SGHTA and CDR2 FQGNSA. Unmatched junction bases numbered 15, after V lost 4 bases and J lost 15 bases. The CDR3 coding sequence is TGTGCCAGCAGCTCCTCATCAGGACTAGCGGGAGCCAAGCCGTTCTTC. This sequence encodes CASSSSSGLAGAKPFF. Drawing the rest from reference TRBV7-2 and TRBJ2-1, the complete variable domain is GAGVSQSPSNKVTEKGKDVELRCDPISGHTALYWYRQSLGQGLEFLIYFQGNSAPDKSGLPSDRFSAERTGGSVSTLTIQRTQQEDSAVYLCASSSSSGLAGAKPFFGPGTRLTVL.

This clone came up once. The chain couples TRBV5-4 to TRBJ1-2, with TRBD1 matching 8 bases. V gave up 0 bases and J gave up 6 bases; unmatched junction bases: 7. CDR1 is SGHNT and CDR2 is YYREEE in the germline V gene (reference sequence). The CDR3 has 15 amino acids. CDR3 in amino acids: CASSLAIRGQHGYTF. The CDR3 DNA follows: TGTGCCAGCAGCTTGGCGATCAGGGGGCAACATGGCTACACCTTC.

This clone was counted once. V and J are TRBV15 and TRBJ2-7, with 7 positions matching TRBD1. The germline V gene has CDR1 LNHNV and CDR2 YYDKDF (reference sequence). V lost 0 bases and J lost 1; bases outside the gene matches: 3. There are 15 residues in the CDR3. The CDR3 is CATSREQGSSYEQYF. The CDR3 DNA follows: TGTGCCACCAGCAGAGAACAGGGGTCGTCCTACGAGCAGTACTTC.

For the CDR3, the DNA is TGTGCCAGCAGCCTAGGACAGGGTAAATACGAGCAGTACTTC. As protein: CASSLGQGKYEQYF. The chain employs TRBV5-6 and TRBJ2-7; 8 bases are a match to TRBD1. Germline V gene lookup returns CDR1 SGHDT and CDR2 YYEEEE. The CDR3 consists of 14 residues. V trimming: 4 bases; J trimming: 4 bases; junction bases outside the gene matches: 7.

The chain couples TRBV28 to TRBJ2-5, with D maybe TRBD2 (6 bases). In germline, CDR1 is MDHEN, CDR2 SYDVKM. The V gene lost 3 bases and the J gene lost 5 bases, with 13 bases spanning the gap. CDR3 size: 14 residues. As DNA, the CDR3 is TGTGCCAGCAGTTTGAAACGGGGGTGGGAGACCCAGTACTTC. Amino acid sequence: CASSLKRGWETQYF.

V is TRBV4-1 and J is TRBJ2-7; 7 bases match TRBD2. The CDR3 is 17 residues long. V was clipped by 0 bases and J by 2 bases; unmatched bases: 10. Germline assignment: CDR1 MGHRA and CDR2 YSYEKL. This CDR3 is CASSQDWQRGGAYEQYF. In DNA, the CDR3 is TGCGCCAGCAGCCAAGATTGGCAGCGGGGAGGGGCCTACGAGCAGTACTTC.

This clone has a handful of counts. The chain couples TRBV5-1 to TRBJ2-2, with 9 bases fitting TRBD2. The CDR3 covers 16 residues. Germline values: CDR1 SGHRS, CDR2 YFSETQ. The V segment lost 0 bases and the J segment 3 bases; nucleotides outside the gene matches: 3. The CDR3 protein is CASSLGAGGYTGELFF. The CDR3 DNA reads TGCGCCAGCAGCTTGGGAGCGGGAGGATACACCGGGGAGCTGTTTTTT.

The rearrangement uses TRBV5-6 and TRBJ2-5, with 13 positions matching TRBD2. There are 18 residues in the CDR3. Germline CDR1 reads SGHDT; CDR2 reads YYEEEE. V was pared by 1 base and J by 4 bases, with 10 bases of the junction left unmatched. This CDR3 reads CASSLHWIGLAGVETQYF. The CDR3 DNA reads TGTGCCAGCAGCTTGCATTGGATCGGACTAGCGGGAGTAGAGACCCAGTACTTC.

This chain links TRBV4-2 with TRBJ2-7; 7 bases are a match to TRBD2. Germline CDR1 reads LGHNA; CDR2 reads YNFKEQ. J gave up 2 bases and V 3 bases, and 10 bases lay outside the gene matches. This CDR3 is built from 16 residues. The CDR3 DNA sequence: TGTGCCAGCAGCCACTCCGCTAGCGGAGCTACCTACGAGCAGTACTTC. Translated: CASSHSASGATYEQYF.

This rearrangement joins TRBV2 to TRBJ1-5; TRBD1 might be the D (5 bases). Germline V gives CDR1 SNHLY, CDR2 FYNNEI. V was cut by 3 bases and J by 7 bases, with 13 bases left in between. The CDR3 extends over 14 amino acids. For the CDR3, the DNA is TGTGCCAGCAGTGACCTCGGGGGGGTGCAGCCCCAGCATTTT. Protein product: CASSDLGGVQPQHF. The entire variable domain, with the rest obtained from reference TRBV2 and TRBJ1-5, is as follows: EPEVTQTPSHQVTQMGQEVILRCVPISNHLYFYWYRQILGQKVEFLVSFYNNEISEKSEIFDDQFSVERPDGSNFTLKIRSTKLEDSAMYFCASSDLGGVQPQHFGDGTRLSIL.

This clone was seen once. This chain joins TRBV15 and TRBJ2-1; a possible D gene is TRBD1 (5 bases). Trimming pared 0 bases from V and 0 bases from J, leaving 15 bases between. This CDR3 has 18 amino acids. In germline, CDR1 is LNHNV, CDR2 YYDKDF (reference sequence). The CDR3 coding sequence is TGTGCCACCAGCAGAGACCTCCGACAGAAGGGCTCCTACAATGAGCAGTTCTTC. It is translated as CATSRDLRQKGSYNEQFF.

V is TRBV5-6 and J is TRBJ1-1; no clear D gene. CDR3 length: 13 residues. V was shortened by 0 bases and J by 5 bases, with 8 bases between the two germline ends. Germline assignment: CDR1 SGHDT and CDR2 YYEEEE. CDR3 sequence (DNA): TGTGCCAGCAGCTTGGGGCGGGGAACTGAAGCTTTCTTT. This sequence encodes CASSLGRGTEAFF.